Listed below are T cell receptor beta chains from one sample, sequenced in a study of shared clonotypes between healthy human individuals. Generated by immunoSEQ multiplex PCR, the TCRdb table keeps only in-frame clones and is missing some. This sample has a few million clones, with around 93% found just once. The source material was naive CD8+ T cells from PBMCs. Receptors were obtained from a man aged 18 to 29 in good health. Some clones in this sample may be carry-over from other donors' samples. Each CDR3 is given with its conserved first and last residue. A D gene is named only where the DNA matches it firmly. Only part of the rows carry a size: once, few, many, or a class if the clone is expanded.

-	TRBV4-2	TRBJ2-1	few	TGTGCCAGCAGCCAAGATTTCCTAGCTGGTAATGAGCAGTTCTTC	CASSQDFLAGNEQFF
-	TRBV28	TRBJ2-2	-	TGTGCCAGCAGTTTACCCCCTTGGCAGGAGAACACCGGGGAGCTGTTTTTT	CASSLPPWQENTGELFF
TRBD1	TRBV7-6	TRBJ2-7	-	TGTGCCAGCACAGAACGGGACAGCTCCTACGAGCAGTACTTC	CASTERDSSYEQYF
-	TRBV5-6	TRBJ2-1	-	TGTGCCAGCACCGCCCTTGAGGCGTCTCCCTACAATGAGCAGTTCTTC	CASTALEASPYNEQFF
TRBD1	TRBV28	TRBJ2-1	once	TGTGCCAGCAGTCCCGGGACAGGGGGCAATGAGCAGTTCTTC	CASSPGTGGNEQFF
TRBD1	TRBV28	TRBJ1-2	once	TGTGCCAGCAGTTACCGGACAGGGGGCGGCTACACCTTC	CASSYRTGGGYTF
-	TRBV28	TRBJ2-4	-	TGTGCCAGCAGTTCCTATTTAGCCAAAAACATTCAGTACTTC	CASSSYLAKNIQYF
-	TRBV15	TRBJ2-2	-	TGTGCCACCAGCAGAGTGGTCATCCGAAACACCGGGGAGCCGTTTTTT	CATSRVVIRNTGEPFF
-	TRBV27	TRBJ2-5	-	TGTGCCAGCAGTTTAATCTTGGGCTCGGAGACCCAGTACTTC	CASSLILGSETQYF
TRBD2	TRBV11-2	TRBJ2-1	-	TGTGCCAGCAGCCCACCGTTTCTAGCGGGAGCCCACTACAATGAGCAGTTCTTC	CASSPPFLAGAHYNEQFF
-	TRBV5-1	TRBJ2-7	-	TGCGCCAGCAGCTTAGACAGGTTATACTCCTACGAGCAGTACTTC	CASSLDRLYSYEQYF
TRBD1	TRBV10-2	TRBJ2-5	-	TGCGCCAGCAGTTCGAGACAGGGCTCGCAAGAGACCCAGTACTTC	CASSSRQGSQETQYF
TRBD1	TRBV13	TRBJ1-4	-	TGTGCCAGCAGCTTGCGAACAGGGGATCGGGAAAAACTGTTTTTT	CASSLRTGDREKLFF
-	TRBV5-6	TRBJ2-2	-	TGTGCCAGCAGCCTTGGCGTTAACACCGGGGAGCTGTTTTTT	CASSLGVNTGELFF
TRBD1	TRBV27	TRBJ2-2	-	TGTGCCAGCAGACCCTCACCGGGACAGGGGGTGGCCACCGGGGAGCTGTTTTTT	CASRPSPGQGVATGELFF
-	TRBV28	TRBJ2-5	-	TGTGCCAGCAGTTCCCTTGACACAATCCAAGAGACCCAGTACTTC	CASSSLDTIQETQYF
TRBD2	TRBV6-5	TRBJ2-7	-	TGTGCCAGTAAGCCGTTTGCTAGCGGGAGCGAGCAGTACTTC	CASKPFASGSEQYF
TRBD1	TRBV7-3	TRBJ2-1	-	TGTGCCAGCAGCCCGACAGGGGGGAGCTCCTACAATGAGCAGTTCTTC	CASSPTGGSSYNEQFF
-	TRBV14	TRBJ1-1	-	TGTGCCAGCAGCCAGGACGTCAGCCCAAACACTGAAGCTTTCTTT	CASSQDVSPNTEAFF
-	TRBV28	TRBJ2-7	-	TGTGCCAGCGCGCGCAGTCCTAGCTCCTACGAGCAGTACTTC	CASARSPSSYEQYF
-	TRBV27	TRBJ1-5	once	TGTGCCAGCAGACCAGGCATTAGCAATCAGCCCCAGCATTTT	CASRPGISNQPQHF
TRBD1	TRBV5-6	TRBJ2-7	-	TGTGCCAGCAGCCCCCTACAGGGGGCGGATGGAGAAGAGCAGTACTTC	CASSPLQGADGEEQYF
-	TRBV27	TRBJ2-3	-	TGTGCCAGCAGTGTCCTGACGTCAGATACGCAGTATTTT	CASSVLTSDTQYF
TRBD2	TRBV28	TRBJ2-7	-	TGTGCCAGCTCAGTCGGACTAGCGGGAGACGAGCAGTACTTC	CASSVGLAGDEQYF
-	TRBV6-1	TRBJ1-1	-	TGTGCCAGCAGCCCAAGGGCTTTCTTT	CASSPRAFF
-	TRBV20-1	TRBJ2-7	-	TGCAGTGCTAGAGCCGATTACGAGCAGTACTTC	CSARADYEQYF
TRBD1	TRBV29-1	TRBJ2-1	-	TGCAGCGTTGGGCAGGGGGCCAGGGAGCAGTTCTTC	CSVGQGAREQFF
TRBD1	TRBV29-1	TRBJ1-5	-	TGCAGCGCCGTGACACCCCGGACAGGGGGCCCAAATAGCAATCAGCCCCAGCATTTT	CSAVTPRTGGPNSNQPQHF
-	TRBV13	TRBJ1-4	-	TGTGCCAGCAGCCTTGGGGACTCAAACCCGACCCCTTGGCATGAAAAACTGTTTTTT	CASSLGDSNPTPWHEKLFF
-	TRBV15	TRBJ1-5	-	TGTGCCACCAGCAGCCGGGGGAGCAATCAGCCCCAGCATTTT	CATSSRGSNQPQHF
TRBD2	TRBV11-1	TRBJ2-1	-	TGTGCCAGCAGCCACCAACGGGGCGGGAGGCACAATGAGCAGTTCTTC	CASSHQRGGRHNEQFF
-	TRBV30	TRBJ2-7	-	TGTGCCTGGAGTGTAAAACGGGAGACCCCGGAGCAGTACTTC	CAWSVKRETPEQYF
TRBD2	TRBV5-1	TRBJ2-7	-	TGCGCCAGCAGCATCAAACCGGGACTAGCGGGAGAGTCCTACGAGCAGTACTTC	CASSIKPGLAGESYEQYF